Presented here are 10 T cell receptor beta chains from one specimen sequenced in a study of a mutant IDH1 vaccine in newly diagnosed glioma. Time point in this sample: week 11, during vaccination. A single vaccine dose contained 300 ug of mutant IDH1 20-mer peptide, and topical imiquimod was used with it. The antigens of these receptors remain unknown. Here immunoSEQ multiplex PCR was the method, and the copy in TCRdb shows in-frame clones only, minus some. The table lists around 24,000 clones, roughly 78% of them singletons, with around 7.5% in the top ten. Specimen: PBMCs, collected from a glioma patient whose treatment included an IDH1 peptide vaccine. The receptors stem from a man aged 40-49 years with glioma.

The CDR3 region has the DNA TGTGCCAGCAGCATCCGACAGGGTCCATACAATGAGCAGTTCTTC. As protein: CASSIRQGPYNEQFF. The J gene is TRBJ2-1, the V gene TRBV6-1; TRBD1 aligns across 7 bases. The ends lost 6 bases at V and 4 bases at J; junction bases unmatched: 9. This CDR3 comprises 15 residues. Per the germline V gene, CDR1 is MNHNS and CDR2 is SASEGT.

The rearrangement joins TRBV19 to TRBJ2-7, with TRBD2 as a possible D gene (7 bases). V was shortened by 10 bases and J by 7 bases, with 20 bases between the two germline ends. This CDR3 is built from 13 residues. Germline CDR1 reads LNHDA; CDR2 reads SQIVND (reference sequence). The CDR3 DNA reads TGTGCCACGTCTCGGGGGGCTCTCTGGGAGCAGTACTTC. Amino acid sequence: CATSRGALWEQYF.

This clone was observed a single time. V usage is TRBV7-2 and J usage is TRBJ2-3; D might be TRBD2 (6 bases). Germline V gene data show CDR1 as SGHTA and CDR2 as FQGNSA. V was trimmed by 5 bases and J by 4 bases, leaving 13 bases between them. This CDR3 has 14 residues. The CDR3 spells CASSGTEGADTQYF. In DNA, the CDR3 is TGTGCCAGCAGCGGTACGGAGGGAGCAGATACGCAGTATTTT.

This chain uses TRBV9 with TRBJ1-1; D remains ambiguous. Germline V gene lookup returns CDR1 SGDLS and CDR2 YYNGEE. Trimming took off 4 bases at V and 4 bases at J, with 14 bases between the two ends. The CDR3 sequence is 14 residues long. CDR3 nucleotides: TGTGCCAGCAGCAGCGAGGGCGCCGGCACTGAAGCTTTCTTT. Protein sequence: CASSSEGAGTEAFF.

V usage is TRBV28 and J usage is TRBJ2-5, with 15 bases matching TRBD2. The germline V gene has CDR1 MDHEN and CDR2 SYDVKM. After removal of 3 bases from V and 4 bases from J, the junction contained 15 bases not matched to a gene. The CDR3 extends over 20 amino acids. CDR3 in amino acids: CASSFRLGLAGGWGRETQYF. CDR3 DNA: TGTGCCAGCAGTTTTCGTCTGGGACTAGCGGGAGGTTGGGGTCGAGAGACCCAGTACTTC. The entire variable domain, with the rest obtained from reference TRBV28 and TRBJ2-5, is as follows: DVKVTQSSRYLVKRTGEKVFLECVQDMDHENMFWYRQDPGLGLRLIYFSYDVKMKEKGDIPEGYSVSREKKERFSLILESASTNQTSMYLCASSFRLGLAGGWGRETQYFGPGTRLLVL.

V gene TRBV5-6 combines with J gene TRBJ2-1; TRBD2 matches at 12 bases. The CDR3 covers 19 residues. V shed 0 bases, J shed 5 bases, and the junction held 12 bases outside the gene matches. Germline V lookup: CDR1 SGHDT, CDR2 YYEEEE. CDR3 protein: CASSLATGTGLAGHNEQFF. Written as DNA, the CDR3 is TGTGCCAGCAGCTTGGCGACAGGGACAGGACTAGCGGGACACAATGAGCAGTTCTTC.

J is TRBJ1-1 and V is TRBV7-9; D is undetermined. The CDR3 length is 14 residues. Trimming pared 5 bases from V and 1 base from J, leaving 11 bases between. Germline V gives CDR1 SEHNR, CDR2 FQNEAQ (reference sequence). This chain's CDR3 is CASSEDTENTEAFF. The CDR3 bases are TGTGCCAGCAGCGAGGATACGGAGAACACTGAAGCTTTCTTT. The whole variable domain, remainder taken from reference TRBV7-9 and TRBJ1-1, is DTGVSQNPRHKITKRGQNVTFRCDPISEHNRLYWYRQTLGQGPEFLTYFQNEAQLEKSRLLSDRFSAERPKGSFSTLEIQRTEQGDSAMYLCASSEDTENTEAFFGQGTRLTVV.

This clone came up a few times. This rearrangement joins TRBV7-9 to TRBJ1-5, with D uncertain. The CDR3 has 15 amino acids. Germline CDR1 and CDR2: SEHNR and FQNEAQ (reference sequence). Between the trimmed V and J ends, which lost 5 bases and 4 bases, there was a span of 15 bases. Here the CDR3 DNA reads TGTGCCAGCAGCCCCTTTCCTGGGCTAAATCAGCCCCAGCATTTT. Residues: CASSPFPGLNQPQHF.

The chain recombines TRBV30 with TRBJ1-1, with D maybe TRBD1 (6 bases). The V gene lost 3 bases and the J gene lost 4 bases, with 18 bases spanning the gap. Germline V gene data show CDR1 as GTSNPN and CDR2 as SVGIG (reference sequence). CDR3 length equals 15 residues. The CDR3: CAWSDRRRRSTEAFF. The DNA for the CDR3 is TGTGCCTGGAGCGACAGGCGCCGTAGATCCACTGAAGCTTTCTTT.

This clone showed up just once. The gene calls are TRBV18 and TRBJ2-5; 14 positions match TRBD2. The V and J ends lost 3 bases and 4 bases, in that order; junction bases with no gene match: 13. Looked up from germline, CDR1 is KGHSH and CDR2 is LQKENI. The CDR3 consists of 19 residues. In nucleotides, the CDR3 is TGTGCCAGCTCACCGCGCCCGGGACTAGCGGGAGTGGGAGGAGAGACCCAGTACTTC. Translating it yields CASSPRPGLAGVGGETQYF.